Presented here are 14 T cell receptor beta chains from one specimen sequenced in a study of blood T cell repertoires in COVID-19. TCRdb's copy holds only in-frame clones and misses some; the assay was immunoSEQ multiplex PCR. The repertoire consists of about 81,000 clones, with 85% to 90% occurring once and the leading ten covering about 5%. Sequencing was carried out using peripheral blood. Source of these receptors: a woman older than 75 with active COVID-19.

The chain joins TRBV5-5 to TRBJ2-5; 10 nucleotides match TRBD2. The CDR3 loop spans 16 amino acids. CDR1 is SGHKS, CDR2 YYEKEE, per germline (reference sequence). The junction had 4 bases not matched to a gene; V was cut back by 0 bases and J by 2 bases. The CDR3 is CASSLVPAGGQETQYF. CDR3 DNA: TGTGCCAGCAGCTTGGTGCCAGCGGGAGGGCAAGAGACCCAGTACTTC.

V is TRBV19 and J is TRBJ2-6; maybe TRBD1 (6 bases). V was pared by 7 bases and J by 4 bases, with 23 bases between. CDR1 is LNHDA and CDR2 is SQIVND in the germline V gene (reference sequence). This CDR3 region has 18 residues. The CDR3 here is CASTHLQGSGSGANVLTF. The CDR3 region has the DNA TGTGCCAGTACCCACCTGCAGGGGTCTGGCTCCGGGGCCAACGTCCTGACTTTC.

V is TRBV19 and J is TRBJ1-5; 7 nucleotides agree with TRBD1. The CDR3 sequence is 16 residues long. V shed 3 bases and J 7 bases; nucleotides not matched to a gene: 12. CDR1 LNHDA and CDR2 SQIVND come from the germline V gene (reference sequence). The CDR3 DNA is TGTGCCAGTAGTATTCTAACACAGGGGATAGGACAGCCCCAGCATTTT. Encoded protein: CASSILTQGIGQPQHF.

The V call is TRBV6-2 or TRBV6-3, the J call TRBJ1-3; TRBD1 agrees at 7 bases. CDR3 length: 14 residues. Trimming cost V 5 bases and J 1 base; bases outside gene matches: 2. CDR1 is MNHEY and CDR2 is SVGEGT in the germline V gene. CDR3 nucleotide sequence: TGTGCCAGCAGTGAGGGGGCGTCTGGAAACACCATATATTTT. Protein sequence: CASSEGASGNTIYF.

V is TRBV28 and J is TRBJ2-1; 8 nucleotides agree with TRBD1. The CDR3 totals 15 residues. Germline V gene lookup returns CDR1 MDHEN and CDR2 SYDVKM. With 6 bases clipped from V and 5 bases from J, the junction kept 9 bases outside the gene matches. Here the CDR3 reads CASSSTGTGNNEQFF. The DNA for the CDR3 is TGTGCCAGCAGCTCAACCGGGACAGGCAACAATGAGCAGTTCTTC.

The genes are TRBV10-3 and TRBJ2-7; 10 nucleotides match TRBD2. V lost 8 bases to trimming and J lost 4 bases; unmatched junction nucleotides: 20. Germline V lookup: CDR1 ENHRY, CDR2 SYGVKD. The CDR3 length is 18 residues. This chain's CDR3 is CAIGQSAGSSGSSYEQYF. The CDR3 bases are TGTGCCATCGGCCAGTCCGCCGGATCTAGCGGGAGTTCGTACGAGCAGTACTTC.

The rearrangement links TRBV2 to TRBJ2-3; 7 nucleotides line up with TRBD2. The germline V gene encodes CDR1 SNHLY and CDR2 FYNNEI. V dropped 3 bases and J dropped 4; count of bases not matched to a gene: 4. This CDR3 contains 14 residues. CDR3 bases: TGTGCCAGCAGTGATGAGGCGGGAGCAGATACGCAGTATTTT. This gives the protein CASSDEAGADTQYF.

This clone was detected once. The chain recombines TRBV5-1 with TRBJ2-7, with a tentative D call TRBD2 (6 bases). Germline CDR1 reads SGHRS; CDR2 reads YFSETQ. Trimming left V 5 bases short and J 4 bases short, with 10 bases between. The CDR3 sequence is 12 residues long. CDR3 coding DNA: TGCGCCAGCAGGTCAGGAGGGTACGAGCAGTACTTC. This gives the protein CASRSGGYEQYF.

V and J are TRBV2 and TRBJ2-1, with 10 bases identical to TRBD1. Germline V gene lookup returns CDR1 SNHLY and CDR2 FYNNEI. The CDR3 has 15 residues. V dropped 4 bases and J dropped 1; count of bases not matched to a gene: 1. The DNA for the CDR3 is TGTGCCAGCAGTGCGGACAGGGGGTCCTACAATGAGCAGTTCTTC. Its protein is CASSADRGSYNEQFF.

The CDR3, as DNA: TGTGCCAGTAGTATTAATAGAGGGGGCAACACTGAAGCTTTCTTT. Its protein is CASSINRGGNTEAFF. V and J are TRBV19 and TRBJ1-1, with 7 bases fitting TRBD1. Trimming took 3 bases from V and 2 from J; bases not matched to a gene: 6. Germline CDR1 LNHDA, CDR2 SQIVND (reference sequence). CDR3 size: 15 residues.

This clone was observed a single time. The V gene is TRBV11-3, the J gene TRBJ1-1; 7 bases agree with TRBD1. J lost 3 bases, V lost 5 bases, and 3 bases had no gene match. In germline, CDR1 is SGHNT, CDR2 YENEEA. The CDR3 extends over 13 amino acids. CDR3 loop: CASSPGTDTEAFF. For the CDR3, the DNA is TGTGCCAGCAGCCCTGGGACAGACACTGAAGCTTTCTTT.

The rearrangement links TRBV7-3 to TRBJ2-3, with D perhaps matching TRBD2 (5 bases). CDR3 size: 12 residues. The germline V gene encodes CDR1 SGHTA and CDR2 FQGTGA. With 4 bases removed from V and 4 bases from J, the gap between germline ends came to 6 bases. The CDR3 sequence is CASSSGADTQYF. CDR3 coding DNA: TGTGCCAGCAGCTCCGGGGCAGATACGCAGTATTTT.

The chain combines TRBV6-5 with TRBJ1-6, with D perhaps matching TRBD1 (6 bases). This CDR3 contains 14 residues. Germline loops: CDR1 MNHEY, CDR2 SVGAGI. V lost 7 bases and J 8 bases, leaving 15 bases between the germline ends. CDR3 loop: CASKQGGLDSPLHF. CDR3 nucleotide sequence: TGTGCCAGCAAACAGGGCGGGTTGGATTCACCCCTCCACTTT.

The chain links TRBV14 to TRBJ2-7; TRBD1 aligns across 9 bases. V was pared by 4 bases and J by 6 bases, with 10 bases of the junction left unmatched. Germline CDR1 reads SGHDN; CDR2 reads FVKESK. This CDR3 is 15 amino acids long. The CDR3 sequence: CASSREGQGSLEQYF. Here the CDR3 DNA reads TGTGCCAGCAGCCGGGAGGGACAGGGATCTCTCGAGCAGTACTTC.